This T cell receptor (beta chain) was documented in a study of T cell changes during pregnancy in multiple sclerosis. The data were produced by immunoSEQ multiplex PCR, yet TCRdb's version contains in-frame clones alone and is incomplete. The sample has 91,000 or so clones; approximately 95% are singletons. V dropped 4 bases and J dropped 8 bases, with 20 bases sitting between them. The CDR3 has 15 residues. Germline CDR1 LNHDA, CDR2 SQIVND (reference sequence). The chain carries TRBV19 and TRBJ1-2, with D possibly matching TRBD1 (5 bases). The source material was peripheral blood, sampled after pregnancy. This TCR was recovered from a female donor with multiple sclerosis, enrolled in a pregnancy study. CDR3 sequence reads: CASSREVEGRYGYTF. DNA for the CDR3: TGTGCCAGTAGTAGGGAGGTCGAGGGGCGTTACGGCTACACCTTC.